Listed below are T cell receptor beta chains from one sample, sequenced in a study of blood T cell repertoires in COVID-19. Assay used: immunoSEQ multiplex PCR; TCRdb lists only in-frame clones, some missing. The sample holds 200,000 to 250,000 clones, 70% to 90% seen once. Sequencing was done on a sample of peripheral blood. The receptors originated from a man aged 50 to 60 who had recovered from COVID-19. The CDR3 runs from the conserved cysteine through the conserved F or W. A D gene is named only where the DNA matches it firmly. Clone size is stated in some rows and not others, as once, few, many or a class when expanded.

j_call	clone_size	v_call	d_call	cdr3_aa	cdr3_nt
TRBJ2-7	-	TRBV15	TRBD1	CATSRSPRDRDGEQYF	TGTGCCACCAGCCGAAGCCCCCGGGACAGGGACGGCGAGCAGTACTTC
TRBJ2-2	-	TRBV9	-	CASSVVRSGELFF	TGTGCCAGCAGCGTAGTTAGGAGCGGGGAGCTGTTTTTT
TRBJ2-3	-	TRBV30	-	CAWSGTEGLTDTQYF	TGTGCCTGGAGTGGGACAGAGGGGCTGACAGATACGCAGTATTTT
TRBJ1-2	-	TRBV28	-	CASSGAGSYGYTF	TGTGCCAGCAGTGGCGCAGGGTCCTATGGCTACACCTTC
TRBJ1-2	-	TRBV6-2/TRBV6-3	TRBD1	CASSFSSGGAYGYTF	TGTGCCAGCAGTTTCTCATCAGGGGGCGCGTATGGCTACACCTTC
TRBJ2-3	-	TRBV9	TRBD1	CASSGRTGTDTQYF	TGTGCCAGCAGCGGGAGGACAGGTACAGATACGCAGTATTTT
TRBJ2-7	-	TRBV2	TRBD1	CASSKGQGVSYEQYF	TGTGCCAGCAGTAAGGGACAGGGAGTCTCCTACGAGCAGTACTTC
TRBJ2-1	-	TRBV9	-	CASSVIVGSYNEQFF	TGTGCCAGCAGCGTTATAGTCGGGTCCTACAATGAGCAGTTCTTC
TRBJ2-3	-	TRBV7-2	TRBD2	CASSLLAGGATDTQYF	TGTGCCAGCAGCTTACTAGCGGGAGGTGCGACAGATACGCAGTATTTT
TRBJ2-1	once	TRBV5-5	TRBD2	CASSFSSGSYNEQFF	TGTGCCAGCAGCTTCTCTAGCGGGTCCTACAATGAGCAGTTCTTC
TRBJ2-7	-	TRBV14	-	CASSQARLSYEQYF	TGTGCCAGCAGCCAAGCACGACTGTCCTACGAGCAGTACTTC
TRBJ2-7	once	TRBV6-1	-	CASSEVNFYEQYF	TGTGCCAGCAGTGAAGTCAACTTCTACGAGCAGTACTTC
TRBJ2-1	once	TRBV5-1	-	CASSRVVGALNEQFF	TGCGCCAGCAGCCGGGTGGTGGGTGCCCTCAATGAGCAGTTCTTC
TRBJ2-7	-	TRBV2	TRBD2	CASSEYPGLALYEQYF	TGTGCCAGCAGTGAATACCCGGGACTAGCGCTCTACGAGCAGTACTTC
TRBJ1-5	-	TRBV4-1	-	CASSQGKGTHSNQPQHF	TGCGCCAGCAGCCAAGGGAAGGGGACTCATAGCAATCAGCCCCAGCATTTT
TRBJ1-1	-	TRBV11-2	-	CASSLDRDREAFF	TGTGCCAGCAGCTTAGACCGGGATAGGGAAGCTTTCTTT
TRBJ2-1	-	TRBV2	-	CASSAGFVGFYEQFF	TGTGCCAGCAGTGCGGGATTCGTGGGTTTTTATGAGCAGTTCTTC
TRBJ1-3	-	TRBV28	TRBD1	CASSSLRQGQKEGNTIYF	TGTGCCAGCAGTTCTCTTCGACAGGGGCAGAAAGAGGGAAACACCATATATTTT
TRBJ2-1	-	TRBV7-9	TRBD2	CASSPALAAYNEQFF	TGTGCCAGCAGCCCAGCACTAGCGGCCTACAATGAGCAGTTCTTC
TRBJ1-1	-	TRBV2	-	CASRAYNTEAFF	TGTGCCAGCAGAGCATACAACACTGAAGCTTTCTTT
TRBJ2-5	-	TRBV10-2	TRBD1	CASSGQGAQETQYF	TGCGCCAGCAGTGGTCAGGGGGCCCAAGAGACCCAGTACTTC
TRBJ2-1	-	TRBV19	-	CASSIKTGTEQFF	TGTGCCAGTAGTATAAAAACAGGGACTGAGCAGTTCTTC
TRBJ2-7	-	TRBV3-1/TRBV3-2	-	CASSQNPGVYEQYF	TGTGCCAGCAGCCAAAATCCGGGAGTCTACGAGCAGTACTTC
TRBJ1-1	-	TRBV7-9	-	CASSLIRVSTEAFF	TGTGCCAGCAGCTTAATCAGGGTGTCAACTGAAGCTTTCTTT
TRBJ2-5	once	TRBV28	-	CASSLSGGALGTQYF	TGTGCCAGCAGTTTATCGGGGGGCGCACTCGGGACCCAGTACTTC
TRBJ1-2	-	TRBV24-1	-	CATSDGGRALGYTF	TGTGCCACCAGTGACGGGGGACGGGCCCTAGGCTACACCTTC
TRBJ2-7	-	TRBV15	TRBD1	CATSSDRGELSYEQYF	TGTGCCACCAGCAGCGACAGGGGGGAATTATCCTACGAGCAGTACTTC
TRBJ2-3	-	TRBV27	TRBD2	CASSSLIAGVCTDTQYF	TGTGCCAGCAGTTCACTCATAGCGGGAGTTTGCACAGATACGCAGTATTTT
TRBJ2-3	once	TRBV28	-	CASSLSGVNTQYF	TGTGCCAGCAGTTTATCCGGGGTGAATACGCAGTATTTT
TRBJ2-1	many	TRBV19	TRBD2	CASSRTSGDYNEQFF	TGTGCCAGTTCGCGGACTAGCGGAGACTACAATGAGCAGTTCTTC
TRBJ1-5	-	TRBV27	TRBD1	CASRITPRTGRGNQPQHF	TGTGCCAGCAGGATTACCCCCCGGACAGGGCGCGGCAATCAGCCCCAGCATTTT
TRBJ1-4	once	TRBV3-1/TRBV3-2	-	CASSQATGMENEKLFF	TGTGCCAGCAGCCAAGCAACAGGGATGGAGAATGAAAAACTGTTTTTT
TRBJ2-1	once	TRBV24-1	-	CATSDHTQIYNEQFF	TGTGCCACCAGTGATCATACTCAAATCTACAATGAGCAGTTCTTC
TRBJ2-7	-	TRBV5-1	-	CASSLVPYEQYF	TGCGCCAGCAGCCTTGTTCCCTACGAGCAGTACTTC
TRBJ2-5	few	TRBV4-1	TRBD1	CASSQADRGETQYF	TGCGCCAGCAGCCAAGCCGACAGGGGGGAGACCCAGTACTTC
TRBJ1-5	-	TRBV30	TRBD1	CAWSRQGNQPQHF	TGTGCCTGGAGCCGACAGGGAAATCAGCCCCAGCATTTT
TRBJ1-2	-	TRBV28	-	CASNQPSGSNYGYTF	TGTGCCAGCAACCAACCCAGCGGGTCTAACTATGGCTACACCTTC
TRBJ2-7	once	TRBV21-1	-	CAKNSSGIRSQVHEQYF	TGTGCCAAAAACTCAAGCGGGATACGAAGTCAGGTCCACGAGCAGTACTTC
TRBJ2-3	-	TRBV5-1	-	CASRSGQDTQYF	TGCGCCAGCAGATCTGGACAGGATACGCAGTATTTT
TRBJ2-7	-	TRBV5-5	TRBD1	CASSSTGYEQYF	TGTGCCAGCAGCTCGACAGGGTACGAGCAGTACTTC
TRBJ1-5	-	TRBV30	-	CAWNPGFDQPQHF	TGTGCCTGGAACCCAGGGTTCGACCAGCCCCAGCATTTT
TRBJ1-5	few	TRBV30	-	CAWSVGGTNQPQHF	TGTGCCTGGAGTGTTGGGGGCACAAATCAGCCCCAGCATTTT